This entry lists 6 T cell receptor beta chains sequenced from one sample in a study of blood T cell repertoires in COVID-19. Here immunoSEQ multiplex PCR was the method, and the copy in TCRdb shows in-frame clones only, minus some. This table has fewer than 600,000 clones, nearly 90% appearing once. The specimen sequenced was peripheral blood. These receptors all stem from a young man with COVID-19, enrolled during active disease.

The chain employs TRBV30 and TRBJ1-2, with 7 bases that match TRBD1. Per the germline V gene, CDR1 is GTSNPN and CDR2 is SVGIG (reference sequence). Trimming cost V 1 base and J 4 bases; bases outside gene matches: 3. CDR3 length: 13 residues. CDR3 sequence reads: CAWSDRGIYGYTF. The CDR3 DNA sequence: TGTGCCTGGAGTGACAGGGGCATCTATGGCTACACCTTC.

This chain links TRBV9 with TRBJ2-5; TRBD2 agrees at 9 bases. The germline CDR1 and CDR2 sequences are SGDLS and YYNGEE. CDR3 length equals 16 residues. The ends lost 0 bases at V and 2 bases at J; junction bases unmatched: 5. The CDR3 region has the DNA TGTGCCAGCAGCGTAGGTAGCGGGGGTACTCAAGAGACCCAGTACTTC. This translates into CASSVGSGGTQETQYF.

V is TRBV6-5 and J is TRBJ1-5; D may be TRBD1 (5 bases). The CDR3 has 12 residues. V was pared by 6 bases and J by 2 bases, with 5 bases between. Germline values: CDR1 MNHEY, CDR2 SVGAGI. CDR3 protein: CASRTGNQPQHF. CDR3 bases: TGTGCCAGCAGGACAGGCAATCAGCCCCAGCATTTT.

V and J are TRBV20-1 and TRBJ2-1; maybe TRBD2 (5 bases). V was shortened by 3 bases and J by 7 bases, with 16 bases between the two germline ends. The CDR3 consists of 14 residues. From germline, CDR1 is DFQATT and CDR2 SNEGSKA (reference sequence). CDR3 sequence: CSASGRGFYNEQFF. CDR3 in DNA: TGCAGTGCTAGTGGGAGAGGTTTTTATAATGAGCAGTTCTTC.

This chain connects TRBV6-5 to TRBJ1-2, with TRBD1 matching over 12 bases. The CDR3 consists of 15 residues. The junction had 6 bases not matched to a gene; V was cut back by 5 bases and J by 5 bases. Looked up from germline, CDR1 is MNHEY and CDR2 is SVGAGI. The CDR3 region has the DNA TGTGCCAGCAGTATCGGGACAGGGGGCCATTATGGCTACACCTTC. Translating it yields CASSIGTGGHYGYTF.

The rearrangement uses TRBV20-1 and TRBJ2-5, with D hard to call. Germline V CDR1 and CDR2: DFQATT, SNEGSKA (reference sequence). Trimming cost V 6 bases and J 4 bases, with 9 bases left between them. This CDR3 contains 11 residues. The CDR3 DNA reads TGCAGTGCCGAGGCAGTAGAGACCCAGTACTTC. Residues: CSAEAVETQYF.